The next 9 T cell receptor beta chains were all read from a single sample in a study of control samples from healthy donors and cancer patients. Assay: immunoSEQ multiplex PCR; the TCRdb copy retains only in-frame clones and omits some. Among 75,000 to 90,000 clones listed, over 75% were seen once. Sequences were obtained from blood. These receptors all stem from a man in his fifties in good health.

The chain uses TRBV6-5 and TRBJ2-7; 7 bases align to TRBD1. V was clipped by 6 bases and J by 3 bases; unmatched bases: 8. Germline CDR1 and CDR2: MNHEY and SVGAGI. The CDR3 is made up of 14 amino acids. The chain's CDR3 is CASSLRDSFYEQYF. Written as DNA, the CDR3 is TGTGCCAGCAGCCTCAGGGACAGCTTCTACGAGCAGTACTTC.

The V gene is TRBV3-1 (or the pseudogene TRBV3-2), the J gene TRBJ1-4, with D unclear. Germline V CDR1 and CDR2: LGHDT, YNNKEL (reference sequence). Between the trimmed V and J ends, which lost 3 bases and 6 bases, there was a span of 8 bases. The CDR3 is made up of 13 amino acids. Written as DNA, the CDR3 is TGTGCCAGCAGCCATGGTAGAGATGAAAAACTGTTTTTT. This codes for CASSHGRDEKLFF.

The V and J genes are TRBV7-8 and TRBJ1-4, with 8 bases aligning to TRBD1. Germline CDR1 SGHVS, CDR2 FQNEAQ. The CDR3 sequence is 18 residues long. J lost 3 bases, V lost 2 bases, and 11 bases had no gene match. CDR3 DNA: TGTGCCAGCAGCTTAATAGCAGGGGGCGGAGGTGCTAATGAAAAACTGTTTTTT. As protein: CASSLIAGGGGANEKLFF.

The chain has TRBV30 and TRBJ1-3, with D tentatively TRBD1 (5 bases). V was pared by 0 bases and J by 1 base, with 13 bases between. The CDR3 extends over 16 amino acids. CDR1 and CDR2 from the germline V gene are GTSNPN and SVGIG (reference sequence). The CDR3: CAWSVMPQASGNTIYF. CDR3 sequence (DNA): TGTGCCTGGAGTGTAATGCCACAGGCATCTGGAAACACCATATATTTT.

This rearrangement joins TRBV18 to TRBJ1-1, with D uncertain. Per the germline V gene, CDR1 is KGHSH and CDR2 is LQKENI. V lost 5 bases, J lost 3 bases, and 7 bases lay in between. This CDR3 has 12 residues. The chain's CDR3 is CASSFEDTEAFF. The CDR3, as DNA: TGTGCCAGCTCATTTGAGGACACTGAAGCTTTCTTT.

The gene calls are TRBV5-5 and TRBJ2-5, with D unresolved. In germline, CDR1 is SGHKS, CDR2 YYEKEE (reference sequence). Trimming cost V 0 bases and J 4 bases, with 7 bases left between them. The CDR3 is 13 amino acids. CDR3 nucleotide sequence: TGTGCCAGCAGCTTGGAAGGGCTAGAGACCCAGTACTTC. Translating it yields CASSLEGLETQYF.

The J gene is TRBJ1-1, the V gene TRBV4-1; the match to TRBD1 covers 7 bases. Germline values: CDR1 MGHRA, CDR2 YSYEKL. The V and J ends lost 6 bases and 1 base, in that order; junction bases with no gene match: 8. This CDR3 spans 15 amino acids. The CDR3 region has the DNA TGCGCCAGCAGTCTCACAGGGGATGCGAACACTGAAGCTTTCTTT. It encodes CASSLTGDANTEAFF.

V gene TRBV7-3 combines with J gene TRBJ2-1; 9 nucleotides match TRBD2. The CDR3 covers 16 residues. The V segment lost 5 bases and the J segment 4 bases; nucleotides outside the gene matches: 9. From germline, CDR1 is SGHTA and CDR2 FQGTGA. The CDR3 DNA follows: TGTGCCAGCAGCCCCACGGGGGCGGGGGGGTACAATGAGCAGTTCTTC. Protein product: CASSPTGAGGYNEQFF.

The chain recombines TRBV3-1 (or the pseudogene TRBV3-2) with TRBJ1-6, with D possibly being TRBD1 (6 bases). From germline, CDR1 is LGHDT and CDR2 YNNKEL (reference sequence). The CDR3 extends over 17 amino acids. V was shortened by 0 bases and J by 5 bases, with 14 bases between the two germline ends. The CDR3 bases are TGTGCCAGCAGCCAAGAAGTAAGGACAGAAAATAATTCACCCCTCCACTTT. It is translated as CASSQEVRTENNSPLHF.